These T cell receptor beta chains were read from a single sample in a study of cytomegalovirus exposure and HLA in healthy donors. Assay used: immunoSEQ multiplex PCR; TCRdb lists only in-frame clones, some missing. In the table there are about 360,000 clones, approximately 90% of which are singletons. Sequenced sample: PBMCs. The receptors shown here come from a woman under 30 in good health and CMV-seronegative. Both conserved end residues are part of each CDR3. Fields, in order: D gene, J gene, V gene, clone size, CDR3 DNA, CDR3 protein. The D gene is left open where the match is weak. Clone size is given for some rows only: seen once, a few or many times, or a class if the clone is expanded.

D: -; J: TRBJ1-6; V: TRBV7-9; size: few; DNA: TGTGCCAGCAGCTTAGGTAGTTCACCCCTCCACTTT; CDR3: CASSLGSSPLHF
D: TRBD1; J: TRBJ1-4; V: TRBV9; size: -; DNA: TGTGCCAGCAGCCCAGGGACAGGGCGGAATCGGCTCGGACTGTTTTTT; CDR3: CASSPGTGRNRLGLFF
D: -; J: TRBJ1-1; V: TRBV2; size: -; DNA: TGTGCCAGCAGTGAAGAGGGGAGGATGAACACTGAAGCTTTCTTT; CDR3: CASSEEGRMNTEAFF
D: -; J: TRBJ2-1; V: TRBV28; size: -; DNA: TGTGCCAGCGGTCAGGGGATCTCCTACAATGAGCAGTTCTTC; CDR3: CASGQGISYNEQFF
D: -; J: TRBJ2-3; V: TRBV11-2; size: -; DNA: TGTGCCAGCAGGCCCGCCCGACAGAGCACAGATACGCAGTATTTT; CDR3: CASRPARQSTDTQYF
D: -; J: TRBJ2-7; V: TRBV7-2; size: -; DNA: TGTGCCAGCAGCTTCACAGTTACCTACGAGCAGTACTTC; CDR3: CASSFTVTYEQYF
D: TRBD1; J: TRBJ2-7; V: TRBV10-2; size: -; DNA: TGCGCCAGCAGTGAGGACAGGGCGGTTGCCGAGCAGTACTTC; CDR3: CASSEDRAVAEQYF
D: TRBD1; J: TRBJ1-6; V: TRBV9; size: -; DNA: TGTGCCAGCAGCGGGGGACAGGGGAATTCACCCCTCCACTTT; CDR3: CASSGGQGNSPLHF
D: -; J: TRBJ2-1; V: TRBV27; size: once; DNA: TGTGCCAGCAGTATACGGGGGAATGAGCAGTTCTTC; CDR3: CASSIRGNEQFF
D: TRBD1; J: TRBJ2-7; V: TRBV5-3; size: once; DNA: TGTGCCAGAAGCTGTACAGGGGAAGAGCAGTACTTC; CDR3: CARSCTGEEQYF
D: TRBD1; J: TRBJ1-5; V: TRBV2; size: once; DNA: TGTGCCAGCAGTGCATCCGGGACAGGGAGCAATCAGCCCCAGCATTTT; CDR3: CASSASGTGSNQPQHF
D: TRBD2; J: TRBJ2-1; V: TRBV10-2; size: -; DNA: TGCGCCACGCGGGGGACTAGCGCAGCGGAGGGGTACAATGAGCAGTTCTTC; CDR3: CATRGTSAAEGYNEQFF
D: -; J: TRBJ1-2; V: TRBV29-1; size: -; DNA: TGCAGCGCAGCCCCCAGGACTAACTATGGCTACACCTTC; CDR3: CSAAPRTNYGYTF
D: -; J: TRBJ2-7; V: TRBV25-1; size: -; DNA: TGTGCCAGCAGTGAAGGGCACTCCTACGAGCAGTACTTC; CDR3: CASSEGHSYEQYF
D: TRBD2; J: TRBJ2-5; V: TRBV2; size: -; DNA: TGTGCCAGGGACTTGGGCGGGGGTGAAGAGACCCAGTACTTC; CDR3: CARDLGGGEETQYF
D: TRBD1; J: TRBJ2-5; V: TRBV7-9; size: -; DNA: TGTGCCAGCAGACTTGGACAGGGTCAAGAGACCCAGTACTTC; CDR3: CASRLGQGQETQYF
D: -; J: TRBJ1-1; V: TRBV6-5; size: -; DNA: TGTGCCAGCACTCTAGGGAGATACACTGAAGCTTTCTTT; CDR3: CASTLGRYTEAFF
D: -; J: TRBJ1-2; V: TRBV5-1; size: -; DNA: TGCGCCAGCAGCTTTAACAGGGCCTATGGCTACACCTTC; CDR3: CASSFNRAYGYTF
D: -; J: TRBJ1-2; V: TRBV5-1; size: -; DNA: TGCGCCAGCAGCGCCGACAGGACGGTCTATGGCTACACCTTC; CDR3: CASSADRTVYGYTF
D: TRBD1; J: TRBJ2-7; V: TRBV30; size: -; DNA: TGTGCCTGGAGTGTGGGGACAGGGGACTACGAGCAGTACTTC; CDR3: CAWSVGTGDYEQYF
D: -; J: TRBJ2-7; V: TRBV27; size: -; DNA: TGTGCCAGCAGTTTAAAGCAGGGATGGTTTGAGCAGTACTTC; CDR3: CASSLKQGWFEQYF
D: -; J: TRBJ2-1; V: TRBV5-1; size: -; DNA: TGCGCCAGCAGCTTGGGAGGGTCAGTTTACAATGAGCAGTTCTTC; CDR3: CASSLGGSVYNEQFF